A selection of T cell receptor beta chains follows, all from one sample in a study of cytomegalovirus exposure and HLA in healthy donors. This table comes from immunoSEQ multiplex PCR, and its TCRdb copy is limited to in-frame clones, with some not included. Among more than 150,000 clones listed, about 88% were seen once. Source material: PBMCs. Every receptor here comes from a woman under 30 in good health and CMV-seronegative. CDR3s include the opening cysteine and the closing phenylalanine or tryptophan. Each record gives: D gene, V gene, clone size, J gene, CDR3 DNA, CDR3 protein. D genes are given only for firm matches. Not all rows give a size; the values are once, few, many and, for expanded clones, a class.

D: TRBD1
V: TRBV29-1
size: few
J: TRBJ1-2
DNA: TGCAGCGCGGGGGGGACAGTCTATGGCTACACCTTC
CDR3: CSAGGTVYGYTF

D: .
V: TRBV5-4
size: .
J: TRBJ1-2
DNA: TGTGCCAGCAGCTTGTTTAGCTATGGCTACACCTTC
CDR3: CASSLFSYGYTF

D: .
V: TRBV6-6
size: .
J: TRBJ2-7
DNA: TGTGCCAGCAGCGCGGGGAAAGACTACGAGCAGTACTTC
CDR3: CASSAGKDYEQYF

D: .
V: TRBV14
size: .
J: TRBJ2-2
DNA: TGTGCCAGCAGCCAGGAGAGCGGGGAGCTGTTTTTT
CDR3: CASSQESGELFF

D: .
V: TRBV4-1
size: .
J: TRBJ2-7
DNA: TGCGCCAGCAGCTCTTCGCCCGGGATCTCCTACGAGCAGTACTTC
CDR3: CASSSSPGISYEQYF

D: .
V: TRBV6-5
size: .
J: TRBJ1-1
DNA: TGTGCCAGCAGTTACCAGAGGCAAGCTTTCTTT
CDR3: CASSYQRQAFF

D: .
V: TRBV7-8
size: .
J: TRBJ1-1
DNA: TGTGCCAGCAGCCCCATCCGGGGGAAGAACACTGAAGCTTTCTTT
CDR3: CASSPIRGKNTEAFF

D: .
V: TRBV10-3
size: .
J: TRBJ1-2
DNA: TGTGCCATCAGTGAGGGGGAGACGGAGAACTATGGCTACACCTTC
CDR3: CAISEGETENYGYTF

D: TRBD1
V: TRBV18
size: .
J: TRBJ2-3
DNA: TGTGCCAGCTCACCATCCGGACAGGGGACGCAGTATTTT
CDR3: CASSPSGQGTQYF

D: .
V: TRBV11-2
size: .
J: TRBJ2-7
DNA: TGTGCCAGCAGCTCCCTGACTGTTCACGAGCAGTACTTC
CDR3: CASSSLTVHEQYF

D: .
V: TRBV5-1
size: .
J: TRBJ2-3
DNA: TGCGCCAGCAGCTTGGGGAGTGAACGTAGCACAGATACGCAGTATTTT
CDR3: CASSLGSERSTDTQYF

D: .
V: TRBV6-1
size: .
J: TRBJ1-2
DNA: TGTGCCAGCAGTGCTGTTCCGCCCCGGACAACTTATGGCTACACCTTC
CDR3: CASSAVPPRTTYGYTF

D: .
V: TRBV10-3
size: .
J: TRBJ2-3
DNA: TGTGCCATCAGTGTCGGAGGGGCTAGCACAGATACGCAGTATTTT
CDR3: CAISVGGASTDTQYF

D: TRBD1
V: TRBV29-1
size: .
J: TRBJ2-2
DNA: TGCAGCGTCATTACGGGACAGGGGGCGGTCGGGGAGCTGTTTTTT
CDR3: CSVITGQGAVGELFF

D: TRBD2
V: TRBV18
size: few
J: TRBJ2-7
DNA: TGTGCCAGCTCACCAGAAGCGGGGGCGTACGAGCAGTACTTC
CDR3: CASSPEAGAYEQYF

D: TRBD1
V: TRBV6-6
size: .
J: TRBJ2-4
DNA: TGTGCCAGCATCTCACAGGGGGCCAAAAACATTCAGTACTTC
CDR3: CASISQGAKNIQYF

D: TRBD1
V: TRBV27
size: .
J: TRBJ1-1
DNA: TGTGCCAGCAGTCCCGGACAGGGGCCGCGTGGCGCTGAAGCTTTCTTT
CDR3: CASSPGQGPRGAEAFF

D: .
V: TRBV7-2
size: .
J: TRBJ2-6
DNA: TGTGCCAGCAGCTCTGGCGGGGCTGGGGCCAACGTCCTGACTTTC
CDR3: CASSSGGAGANVLTF

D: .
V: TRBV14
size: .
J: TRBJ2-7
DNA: TGTGCCAGCAGCCTTTGGAGCTCCTACGAGCAGTACTTC
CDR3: CASSLWSSYEQYF

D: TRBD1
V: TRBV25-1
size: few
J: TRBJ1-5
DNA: TGTGCCAGCAGTGAACTCGGGACAGGAGATAGCAATCAGCCCCAGCATTTT
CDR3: CASSELGTGDSNQPQHF

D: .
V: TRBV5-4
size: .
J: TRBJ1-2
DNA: TGTGCCAGCAGCCCCCCGGAGGGGAGGAATTCTGTGGGCTACACCTTC
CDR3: CASSPPEGRNSVGYTF

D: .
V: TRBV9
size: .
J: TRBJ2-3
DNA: TGTGCCAGCAGCGTAGCTGTGTCAGGGGGGACGCAGTATTTT
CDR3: CASSVAVSGGTQYF

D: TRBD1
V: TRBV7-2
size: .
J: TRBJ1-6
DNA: TGTGCCAGCAGCCCGACGGGGACAGCCAATAATTCACCCCTCCACTTT
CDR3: CASSPTGTANNSPLHF

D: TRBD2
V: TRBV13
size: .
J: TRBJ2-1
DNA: TGTGCCAGCAGCTTGGCCCGACTAGCGGGAGTGGCCAATGAGCAGTTCTTC
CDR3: CASSLARLAGVANEQFF

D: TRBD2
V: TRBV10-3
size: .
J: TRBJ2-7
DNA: TGTGCCATCAGTCCTCCCAGGGCGGGAGGGCCCTACGAGCAGTACTTC
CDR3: CAISPPRAGGPYEQYF

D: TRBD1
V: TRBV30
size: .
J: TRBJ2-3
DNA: TGTGCCTGGGATTGGGACAGGGGGCGGACGGACACAGATACGCAGTATTTT
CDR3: CAWDWDRGRTDTDTQYF

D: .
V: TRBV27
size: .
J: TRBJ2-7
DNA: TGTGCCAGCAGCTTAACAGGGAGGGGTCCCTACGAGCAGTACTTC
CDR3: CASSLTGRGPYEQYF

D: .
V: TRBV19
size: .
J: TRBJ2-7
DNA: TGTGCCAGTAGATCCCGGGGGAGCTCTTCCTACGAGCAGTACTTC
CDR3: CASRSRGSSSYEQYF

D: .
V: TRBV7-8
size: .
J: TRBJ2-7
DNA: TGTGCCAGCAGCTTATCTCGGGCCAGGTCGACGGGGGAGCAGTACTTC
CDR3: CASSLSRARSTGEQYF

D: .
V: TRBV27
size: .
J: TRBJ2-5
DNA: TGTGCCAGCCGGCGGTCGGGAGAGACCCAGTACTTC
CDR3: CASRRSGETQYF

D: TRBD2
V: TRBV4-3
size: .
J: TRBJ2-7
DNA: TGCGCCAGCAGCCAAGAACTAGCGGGCGCCCTCGAGCAGTACTTC
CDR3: CASSQELAGALEQYF

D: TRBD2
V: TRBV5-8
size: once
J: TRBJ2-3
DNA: TGTGCCAGCAGCCTAGGACTAGCGGGAAGCACAGATACGCAGTATTTT
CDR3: CASSLGLAGSTDTQYF

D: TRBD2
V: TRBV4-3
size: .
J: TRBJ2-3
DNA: TGCGCCAGCAGCTTTTGGAAACCGGGACTAGCGGGAGGTTCGTCAGATACGCAGTATTTT
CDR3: CASSFWKPGLAGGSSDTQYF

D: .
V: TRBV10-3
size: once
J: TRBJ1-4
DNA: TGTGCCATCAGTGAGGGCCGGGGGTTCAATGAAAAACTGTTTTTT
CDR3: CAISEGRGFNEKLFF

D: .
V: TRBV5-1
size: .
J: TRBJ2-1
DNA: TGCGCCAGCAGCTTGAGCGTCTCCAATGAGCAGTTCTTC
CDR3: CASSLSVSNEQFF

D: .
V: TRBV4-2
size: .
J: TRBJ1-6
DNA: TGTGCCAGCAGCCAAGATATTAATTCACCCCTCCACTTT
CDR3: CASSQDINSPLHF

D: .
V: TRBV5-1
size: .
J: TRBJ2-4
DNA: TGCGCCAGCAGCTTGTTGCGTAGGGAGGTCTCCAAAAACATTCAGTACTTC
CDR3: CASSLLRREVSKNIQYF

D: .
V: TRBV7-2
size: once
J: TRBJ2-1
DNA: TGTGCCAGCAGCCATCCTGCGAGGGCAATCAGCTCCTACAATGAGCAGTTCTTC
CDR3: CASSHPARAISSYNEQFF

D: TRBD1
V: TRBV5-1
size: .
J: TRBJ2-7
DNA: TGCGCCAGCAACTCGGGACAGGGCTACGAGCAGTACTTC
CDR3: CASNSGQGYEQYF

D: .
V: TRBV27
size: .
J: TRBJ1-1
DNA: TGTGCCAGCAGTTTCTACGTCGACACTGAAGCTTTCTTT
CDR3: CASSFYVDTEAFF

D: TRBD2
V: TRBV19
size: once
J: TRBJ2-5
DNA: TGTGCCAGTAGATTTCTAGCGGGAGAAGAGACCCAGTACTTC
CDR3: CASRFLAGEETQYF

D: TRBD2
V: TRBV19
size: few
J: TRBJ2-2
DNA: TGTGCCAGTAGTGCCGGACTAGCGGGCACCGGGGAGCTGTTTTTT
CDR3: CASSAGLAGTGELFF

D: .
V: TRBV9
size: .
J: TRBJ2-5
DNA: TGTGCCAGCAGCGTAGACCCGCGGGGCCAAGAGACCCAGTACTTC
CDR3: CASSVDPRGQETQYF

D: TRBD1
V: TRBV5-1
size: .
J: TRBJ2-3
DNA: TGCGCCAGCAGCCGTGGACAGGGGTTCCCAGATACGCAGTATTTT
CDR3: CASSRGQGFPDTQYF